These 25 T cell receptor beta chains share one sample of origin, sequenced in a study of T-cell reconstitution after alpha-beta-depleted transplantation in children listed by TCRdb under 2016. The library was obtained by PCR. Sequencer: Illumina HiSeq 2500. To normalize quantification of the TCRbeta repertoire, the TCR libraries were built with molecular barcoding that relied on unique molecular identifiers. TCRdb applied fastp at Q25 and MiXCR to the public reads, then kept only in-frame beta chains. Every CDR3 protein is listed once, alongside the most common genes and DNA of its rows. The sample table contains roughly 670,000 distinct CDR3 sequences; only one count was recorded for about an eighth of them. Of the sample, 0.75% to 0.85% falls within the top ten clones. Interpreted using the paper, the treatment or condition label stands for: allogeneic hematopoietic cell transplantation with graft depleted of TCRalphabeta T cells and CD19 B cells.

The sequenced sample was PBMCs, obtained before TCRalphabeta/CD19-depleted stem cell transplant. The receptors stem from a girl aged 2 to 10 with congenital amegakaryocytic thrombocytopenia, due to receive a stem cell transplant.

V usage is TRBV5-1 and J usage is TRBJ2-5; no firm D call. In germline, CDR1 is SGHRS, CDR2 YFSETQ. V was pared by 0 bases and J by 5 bases, with 8 bases between. The CDR3 contains 13 residues. For the CDR3, the DNA is TGCGCCAGCAGCTTGGACGTCCGGGAGACCCAGTACTTC. Protein product: CASSLDVRETQYF.

This clonotype occurred once. One end of the junction does not line up with germline, which may come from a read error. V gene TRBV20-1 combines with J gene TRBJ2-5; D possibly corresponds to TRBD1 (6 bases). CDR1 and CDR2 (germline): DFQATT, SNEGSKA (reference sequence). The CDR3 has 18 residues. The CDR3: CCARDLTFPHRVGETQYF. DNA of the CDR3: TGCTGTGCTAGAGATCTGACTTTCCCTCACAGGGTAGGGGAGACCCAGTACTTC.

The chain couples TRBV7-9 to TRBJ2-7, with TRBD1 as a possible D gene (6 bases). V lost 5 bases and J lost 6, with 11 bases in between. The CDR3 extends over 12 amino acids. CDR1 is SEHNR and CDR2 is FQNEAQ in the germline V gene (reference sequence). Written as DNA, the CDR3 is TGTGCCAGCAGCGAACAGGGTCCCGAGCAGTACTTC. Amino acid sequence: CASSEQGPEQYF. Filled out from reference TRBV7-9 and TRBJ2-7, the complete variable domain reads DTGVSQNPRHKITKRGQNVTFRCDPISEHNRLYWYRQTLGQGPEFLTYFQNEAQLEKSRLLSDRFSAERPKGSFSTLEIQRTEQGDSAMYLCASSEQGPEQYFGPGTRLTVT.

This clonotype was found many times. The CDR3 sequence: CASRSSGTGELFF. As DNA, the CDR3 is TGCGCCAGCAGGAGTAGCGGCACCGGGGAGCTGTTTTTT. The chain has TRBV5-1 and TRBJ2-2; tentatively, D is TRBD2 (6 bases). Germline CDR1 reads SGHRS; CDR2 reads YFSETQ. V lost 5 bases, J lost 4 bases, and 9 bases lay in between. The CDR3 loop spans 13 amino acids.

There are a few counts of this clonotype. The chain uses TRBV12-3 or TRBV12-4 and TRBJ2-1; D gene ambiguous. CDR3 size: 15 residues. Trimming cost V 7 bases and J 4 bases, with 17 bases left between them. As DNA, the CDR3 is TGTGCCAGCACTCTACTTGCGGCGAAGTACAATGAGCAGTTCTTC. It yields the protein CASTLLAAKYNEQFF.

The chain has TRBV2 and TRBJ2-3, with D perhaps TRBD2 (5 bases). Germline V gives CDR1 SNHLY, CDR2 FYNNEI. There are 15 residues in the CDR3. V lost 3 bases and J 1 base, leaving 11 bases between the germline ends. The CDR3 here is CASSDPSKGTDTQYF. Written as DNA, the CDR3 is TGTGCCAGCAGTGACCCTAGCAAGGGCACAGATACGCAGTATTTT. Supplemented by reference TRBV2 and TRBJ2-3, the full variable domain reads EPEVTQTPSHQVTQMGQEVILRCVPISNHLYFYWYRQILGQKVEFLVSFYNNEISEKSEIFDDQFSVERPDGSNFTLKIRSTKLEDSAMYFCASSDPSKGTDTQYFGPGTRLTVL.

In its sample, this clonotype was seen many times. V gene TRBV5-1 combines with J gene TRBJ2-7, with 7 positions matching TRBD1. Germline CDR1 reads SGHRS; CDR2 reads YFSETQ. J lost 2 bases, V lost 0 bases, and 2 bases had no gene match. The CDR3 length is 14 residues. Here the CDR3 DNA reads TGCGCCAGCAGCTTGGAGGGGACAGCCTACGAGCAGTACTTC. Residues: CASSLEGTAYEQYF. Together with reference TRBV5-1 and TRBJ2-7, the CDR3 gives the full variable domain: KAGVTQTPRYLIKTRGQQVTLSCSPISGHRSVSWYQQTPGQGLQFLFEYFSETQRNKGNFPGRFSGRQFSNSRSEMNVSTLELGDSALYLCASSLEGTAYEQYFGPGTRLTVT.

This clonotype was counted at least ten times. This rearrangement joins TRBV28 to TRBJ2-3; 8 bases line up with TRBD2. The CDR3 is 15 amino acids. The ends lost 3 bases at V and 1 base at J; junction bases unmatched: 3. Per the germline V gene, CDR1 is MDHEN and CDR2 is SYDVKM. CDR3 nucleotide sequence: TGTGCCAGCAGTTTCGGCGGGAGGCGCACAGATACGCAGTATTTT. Its protein is CASSFGGRRTDTQYF.

The gene calls are TRBV5-1 and TRBJ2-4, with 11 nucleotides matching TRBD2. This CDR3 has 19 residues. Unmatched junction bases numbered 13, after V lost 4 bases and J lost 1 base. Germline V lookup: CDR1 SGHRS, CDR2 YFSETQ. The CDR3 DNA is TGCGCCAGCAGCCACCCGGAACTAGCGGGAGCTTTGGCCAAAAACATTCAGTACTTC. Amino acid sequence: CASSHPELAGALAKNIQYF.

The chain uses TRBV7-9 and TRBJ2-1; D is ambiguous. Trimming cost V 5 bases and J 0 bases, with 17 bases left between them. CDR3 length: 17 amino acids. Looked up from germline, CDR1 is SEHNR and CDR2 is FQNEAQ (reference sequence). The CDR3 sequence is CASSPWLDVLSYNEQFF. CDR3 sequence (DNA): TGTGCCAGCAGCCCCTGGTTGGACGTCCTCTCCTACAATGAGCAGTTCTTC.

V gene TRBV9 combines with J gene TRBJ2-7; the D call may be TRBD1 or TRBD2 (6 bases each). Trimming left V 7 bases short and J 4 bases short, with 15 bases between. CDR3 length: 13 amino acids. Germline loops: CDR1 SGDLS, CDR2 YYNGEE. In DNA, the CDR3 is TGTGCCAGCCTCGAGGGGGGATGGTACGAGCAGTACTTC. Amino acid sequence: CASLEGGWYEQYF.

This clonotype was picked up many times. The chain joins TRBV5-8 to TRBJ1-4; D may be TRBD1 (6 bases). V was shortened by 5 bases and J by 4 bases, with 18 bases between the two germline ends. The CDR3 consists of 16 residues. The germline V gene has CDR1 SGHTS and CDR2 YDEGEE. CDR3 sequence (DNA): TGTGCCAGCAGTCGGGGGGCGCGGATCTTTAATGAAAAACTGTTTTTT. Amino acid sequence: CASSRGARIFNEKLFF.

This clonotype was detected ten times or more. The chain employs TRBV12-3 or TRBV12-4 and TRBJ2-3; D call uncertain. The CDR3 runs to 13 residues. Between the trimmed V and J ends, which lost 5 bases and 6 bases, there was a span of 12 bases. The CDR3 region is CASSRLVGDTQYF. CDR3 nucleotides: TGTGCCAGCAGTCGCCTAGTTGGGGATACGCAGTATTTT.

This clonotype has at least ten counts. The genes are TRBV7-3 and TRBJ2-2; maybe TRBD2 (6 bases). V lost 4 bases, J lost 0 bases, and 12 bases lay in between. Germline V gene sequence: CDR1 SGHTA, CDR2 FQGTGA. CDR3 size: 16 residues. Written as DNA, the CDR3 is TGTGCCAGCAGCTCTCCTGGGACTTCGAACACCGGGGAGCTGTTTTTT. This sequence encodes CASSSPGTSNTGELFF.

Note on this clonotype: This could be a read error, since a much larger clone is one nucleotide away. The chain carries TRBV29-1 and TRBJ2-1; D is undetermined. The CDR3 is 10 residues long. CDR1 and CDR2 from the germline V gene are SQVTM and ANQGSEA. CDR3 protein: CSVLRNEQLF. CDR3 DNA sequence: TGCAGCGTTTTGCGTAATGAGCAGTTGTTC.

This clonotype was observed a few times. A much larger clone lies a single base off, so this may be a read error. The chain recombines TRBV5-1 with TRBJ1-2, with a weak D call TRBD1 (5 bases). The CDR3 covers 15 residues. Per germline, CDR1 SGHRS and CDR2 YFSETQ. The CDR3 is CASSLSVQGNYGDTF. The CDR3 DNA follows: TGCGCCAGCAGCTTGAGCGTCCAGGGCAACTATGGCGACACCTTC.

In its sample, this clonotype was seen many times. The chain carries TRBV5-6 and TRBJ2-7; D gene ambiguous. V was trimmed by 7 bases and J by 3 bases, leaving 11 bases between them. From germline, CDR1 is SGHDT and CDR2 YYEEEE. The CDR3 extends over 12 amino acids. Written as DNA, the CDR3 is TGTGCCAGCTCCAGTACCCTCTACGAGCAGTACTTC. Its translation: CASSSTLYEQYF.

DNA of the CDR3: TGTGCCAGCATGTGGGGGGGAGTCTACGAGCAGTACTTC. Encoded protein: CASMWGGVYEQYF. This chain uses TRBV6-1 with TRBJ2-7; TRBD2 agrees at 7 bases. The CDR3 extends over 13 amino acids. V trimming: 7 bases; J trimming: 3 bases; junction bases outside the gene matches: 6. CDR1 and CDR2 from the germline V gene are MNHNS and SASEGT.

This clonotype was counted ten times or more. The V gene is TRBV5-1, the J gene TRBJ2-3, with D unresolved. This CDR3 has 15 amino acids. The germline V gene encodes CDR1 SGHRS and CDR2 YFSETQ. Trimming removed 4 bases from V and 1 base from J, with 13 bases in between. CDR3 residues: CASSPLGGGTDTQYF. CDR3 in DNA: TGCGCCAGCAGCCCTCTAGGCGGTGGCACAGATACGCAGTATTTT.

This clonotype was seen more than once but under ten times. This chain uses TRBV7-8 with TRBJ1-1; D unresolved. Deletions cut 10 bases from V and 4 bases from J, with 13 bases between. CDR1 and CDR2 (germline): SGHVS, FQNEAQ. This CDR3 spans 12 amino acids. CDR3 bases: TGTGCCACTCATCGCCAGAGCACTGAAGCTTTCTTT. Its translation: CATHRQSTEAFF.

This clonotype was seen many times. J is TRBJ2-7 and V is TRBV20-1, with D tentatively TRBD2 (6 bases). Germline assignment: CDR1 DFQATT and CDR2 SNEGSKA (reference sequence). The CDR3 contains 14 residues. The V end was cut by 5 bases, the J end by 2 bases, with 16 bases between. The CDR3, as DNA: TGCAGTGCTCTGAGGACTACAGGTCCCTACGAGCAGTACTTC. This encodes CSALRTTGPYEQYF.

The rearrangement links TRBV18 to TRBJ2-7; 7 bases align to TRBD1. Looked up from germline, CDR1 is KGHSH and CDR2 is LQKENI. The CDR3 is made up of 15 amino acids. Trimming at V came to 3 bases and at J to 3 bases, leaving 8 bases not matched to a gene. The CDR3 loop is CASSPLTGTVYEQYF. The DNA for the CDR3 is TGTGCCAGCTCACCCCTCACCGGGACAGTCTACGAGCAGTACTTC.

The chain joins TRBV29-1 to TRBJ2-1, with D perhaps TRBD1 or TRBD2 (6 bases each). This CDR3 spans 13 amino acids. Deletions cut 6 bases from V and 6 bases from J, with 15 bases between. The germline V gene encodes CDR1 SQVTM and CDR2 ANQGSEA. The chain's CDR3 is CSVGGKPINEQFF. The CDR3 nucleotides read TGCAGCGTGGGGGGCAAGCCTATCAATGAGCAGTTCTTC.

A few counts support this clonotype. The chain carries TRBV20-1 and TRBJ2-1; 8 positions match TRBD1. This CDR3 is 13 amino acids long. The ends lost 6 bases at V and 8 bases at J; junction bases unmatched: 9. The germline V gene encodes CDR1 DFQATT and CDR2 SNEGSKA (reference sequence). CDR3 nucleotide sequence: TGCAGTGCCACGCCGGGACAGGATCATGAGCAGTTCTTC. Amino acid sequence: CSATPGQDHEQFF.

This clonotype was found a few times. The chain links TRBV12-3 or TRBV12-4 to TRBJ2-7, with 8 bases lining up with TRBD1. Unmatched junction bases numbered 2, after V lost 1 base and J lost 3 bases. This CDR3 is built from 14 residues. CDR3 protein: CASSLVDRGYEQYF. Here the CDR3 DNA reads TGTGCCAGCAGTTTAGTTGACAGGGGCTACGAGCAGTACTTC.